The 14 T cell receptor beta chains reported below all come from one sample, sequenced in a study of blood T cells in healthy people across ages. With a J-beta primer mix and a sample-barcoded 5' primer, a second PCR ran about 6 to 11 cycles. TCRdb reprocessed the 5' RACE reads via MiXCR and lists one record per CDR3 protein. The table includes 800,000 to 950,000 distinct CDR3 sequences, about 28% detected once. These data are also associated with another study on T cells of mothers and their children.

What was sequenced was blood. The receptor set was obtained from a woman between 40 and 50 years old in good health.

This rearrangement joins TRBV5-1 to TRBJ2-7, with TRBD2 matching 9 bases. V was pared by 4 bases and J by 0 bases, with 11 bases of the junction left unmatched. This CDR3 spans 17 amino acids. Germline CDR1 and CDR2: SGHRS and YFSETQ. The CDR3 loop reads CASSPRDSGGSSYEQYF. CDR3 in DNA: TGCGCCAGCAGCCCCCGGGACAGCGGGGGGAGCTCCTACGAGCAGTACTTC.

The genes are TRBV20-1 and TRBJ2-1; D is possibly TRBD1 (7 bases). This CDR3 is built from 13 residues. Trimming left V 6 bases short and J 7 bases short, with 16 bases between. Germline V gene data show CDR1 as DFQATT and CDR2 as SNEGSKA (reference sequence). The CDR3 DNA follows: TGCAGTGCCCCGCGGGGACAGCAAAATGAGCAGTTCTTC. Protein sequence: CSAPRGQQNEQFF.

The V and J genes are TRBV7-9 and TRBJ2-5, with D possibly TRBD2 on 5 matching bases. This CDR3 region has 15 residues. V lost 2 bases, J lost 2 bases, and 12 bases lay in between. Germline values: CDR1 SEHNR, CDR2 FQNEAQ (reference sequence). The CDR3 DNA follows: TGTGCCAGCAGCTTATACGGGGTTGATCAAGAGACCCAGTACTTC. Translated, it gives CASSLYGVDQETQYF.

This chain joins TRBV24-1 and TRBJ2-1; D is unclear. Germline-derived CDR1 and CDR2 are KGHDR and SFDVKD. V was trimmed by 4 bases and J by 10 bases, leaving 10 bases between them. The CDR3 contains 12 residues. CDR3 nucleotide sequence: TGTGCCACCAGTGACTACCTGTACGAGCAGTTCTTC. It specifies CATSDYLYEQFF.

This sequence joins TRBV28 and TRBJ1-2; a weak D match, TRBD1 (5 bases). The CDR3 has 15 residues. Germline values: CDR1 MDHEN, CDR2 SYDVKM. V lost 3 bases and J 6 bases, leaving 17 bases between the germline ends. In DNA, the CDR3 is TGTGCCAGCAGTTTTACGGGACGCCTTATAGATGGCTACACCTTC. As protein: CASSFTGRLIDGYTF.

The chain links TRBV2 to TRBJ1-1; D gene uncertain. Germline assignment: CDR1 SNHLY and CDR2 FYNNEI. V was shortened by 4 bases and J by 5 bases, with 8 bases between the two germline ends. The CDR3 is made up of 12 amino acids. The CDR3 coding sequence is TGTGCCAGCAGTGGACCGCGGACTGAAGCTTTCTTT. Amino acids: CASSGPRTEAFF.

There are many counts of this clonotype. The rearrangement joins TRBV28 to TRBJ2-7; tentative D call: TRBD1 (5 bases). CDR3 length equals 14 residues. V lost 5 bases to trimming and J lost 0 bases, with 11 bases between them. Per germline, CDR1 MDHEN and CDR2 SYDVKM. In nucleotides, the CDR3 is TGTGCCAGCAGTGGCAGGGAAGGCTCCTACGAGCAGTACTTC. Its translation is CASSGREGSYEQYF.

This clonotype was seen only once. The chain uses TRBV21-1 and TRBJ2-7; TRBD1, the table's D call, was not compared with the DNA. TRBV21-1 is a recognized pseudogene. CDR3 length equals 15 residues. The CDR3 DNA follows: TGTGCCACCTCCCGAACCCAGGGACAGGTGAACGAGCAGTACTTC. It specifies CATSRTQGQVNEQYF.

This clonotype was seen only a few times. The CDR3 loop is CAGGRTSGGVADTQYF. In DNA, the CDR3 is TGTGCCGGCGGCAGGACTAGCGGGGGGGTTGCAGATACGCAGTATTTT. J is TRBJ2-3 and V is TRBV7-2; TRBD2 matches 15 bases. J lost 4 bases, V lost 11 bases, and 10 bases had no gene match. Germline-derived CDR1 and CDR2 are SGHTA and FQGNSA. This CDR3 contains 16 residues.

This clonotype was recorded a few times. V gene TRBV19 combines with J gene TRBJ2-6; D ambiguous. CDR3 length: 15 residues. CDR1 is LNHDA, CDR2 SQIVND, per germline (reference sequence). Trimming pared 0 bases from V and 0 bases from J, leaving 3 bases between. The CDR3 is CASSIDSSGANVLTF. In nucleotides, the CDR3 is TGTGCCAGTAGTATAGACAGCTCTGGGGCCAACGTCCTGACTTTC.

This clonotype showed up many times. CDR3 sequence reads: CASSLRQRVPPEYF. The DNA for the CDR3 is TGTGCCAGCAGTTTACGACAAAGGGTGCCCCCGGAGTACTTC. V is TRBV12-3 or TRBV12-4 and J is TRBJ2-7, with unresolved D. The CDR3 is 14 residues long. V was cut by 2 bases and J by 11 bases, with 19 bases left in between.

This clonotype has ten or more counts. CDR3 bases: TGTGCCAGCAGTGATAGGGCCCCTTTCGACACAGATACGCAGTATTTT. Translating gives CASSDRAPFDTDTQYF. The chain recombines TRBV6-1 with TRBJ2-3; D gene unclear. This CDR3 contains 16 residues. The germline gives CDR1 MNHNS, CDR2 SASEGT. Trimming took 3 bases from V and 2 from J, leaving 15 bases between them.

This clonotype was recorded a few times. This chain links TRBV18 with TRBJ2-1; tentatively, D is TRBD1 (5 bases). The CDR3 consists of 16 residues. CDR1 is KGHSH, CDR2 LQKENI, per germline. V lost 2 bases and J 0 bases, leaving 11 bases between the germline ends. The CDR3 spells CASSPGQGGSYNEQFF. The CDR3, as DNA: TGTGCCAGCTCACCAGGCCAGGGTGGCTCCTACAATGAGCAGTTCTTC.

This clonotype has a count of ten or more. The chain joins TRBV5-6 to TRBJ2-3; D gene ambiguous. V lost 0 bases and J lost 0, with 14 bases in between. Germline assignment: CDR1 SGHDT and CDR2 YYEEEE. This CDR3 contains 17 residues. This chain's CDR3 is CASSLALTATSTDTQYF. The CDR3 nucleotides are TGTGCCAGCAGCTTGGCCCTGACGGCTACTAGCACAGATACGCAGTATTTT.